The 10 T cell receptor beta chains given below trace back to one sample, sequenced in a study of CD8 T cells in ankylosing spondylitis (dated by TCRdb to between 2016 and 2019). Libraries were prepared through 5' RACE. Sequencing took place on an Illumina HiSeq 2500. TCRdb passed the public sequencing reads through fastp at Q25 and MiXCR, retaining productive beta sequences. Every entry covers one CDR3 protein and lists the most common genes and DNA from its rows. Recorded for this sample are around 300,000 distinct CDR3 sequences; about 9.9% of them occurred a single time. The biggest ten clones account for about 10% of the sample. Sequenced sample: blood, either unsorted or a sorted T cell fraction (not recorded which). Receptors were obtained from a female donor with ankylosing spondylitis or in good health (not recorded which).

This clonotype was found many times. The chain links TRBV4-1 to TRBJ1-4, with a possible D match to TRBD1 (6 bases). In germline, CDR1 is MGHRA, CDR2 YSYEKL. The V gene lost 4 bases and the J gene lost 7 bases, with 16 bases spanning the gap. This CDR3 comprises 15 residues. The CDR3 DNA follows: TGCGCCAGCAGCCTAGGGGCGACAGGAGGTGAAAAACTGTTTTTT. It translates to CASSLGATGGEKLFF.

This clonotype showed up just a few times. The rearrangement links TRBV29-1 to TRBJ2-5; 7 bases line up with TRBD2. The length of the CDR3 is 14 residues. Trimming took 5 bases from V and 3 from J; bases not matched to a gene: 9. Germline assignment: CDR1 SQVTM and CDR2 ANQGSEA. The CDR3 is CSVRVREREETQYF. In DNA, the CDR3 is TGCAGCGTTCGTGTGCGGGAGCGGGAAGAGACCCAGTACTTC.

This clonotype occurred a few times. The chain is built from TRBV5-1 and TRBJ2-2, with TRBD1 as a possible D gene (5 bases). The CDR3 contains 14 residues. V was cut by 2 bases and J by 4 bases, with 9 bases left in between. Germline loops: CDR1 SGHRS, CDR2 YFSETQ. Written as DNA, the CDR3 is TGCGCCAGCAGCTTAACAGGCCTCACCGGGGAGCTGTTTTTT. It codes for CASSLTGLTGELFF.

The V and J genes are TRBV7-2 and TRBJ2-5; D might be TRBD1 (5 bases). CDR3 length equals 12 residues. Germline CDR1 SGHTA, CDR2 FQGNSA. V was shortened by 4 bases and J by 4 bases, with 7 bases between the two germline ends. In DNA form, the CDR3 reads TGTGCCAGCAGCTATGACAGAGAGACCCAGTACTTC. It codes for CASSYDRETQYF.

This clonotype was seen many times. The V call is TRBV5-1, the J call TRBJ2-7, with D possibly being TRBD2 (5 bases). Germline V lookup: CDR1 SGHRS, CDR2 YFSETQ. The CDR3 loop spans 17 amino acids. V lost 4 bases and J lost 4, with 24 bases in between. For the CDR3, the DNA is TGCGCCAGCAGCATTACCCACCTCAGCGGCGTAACTTACGAGCAGTACTTC. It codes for CASSITHLSGVTYEQYF.

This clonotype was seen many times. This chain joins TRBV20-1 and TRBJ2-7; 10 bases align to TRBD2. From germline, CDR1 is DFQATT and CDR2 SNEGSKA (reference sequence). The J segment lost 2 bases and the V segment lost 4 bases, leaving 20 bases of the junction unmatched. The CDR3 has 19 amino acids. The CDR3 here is CSATALLRAGGSLPYEQYF. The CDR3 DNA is TGCAGTGCTACAGCTCTATTGAGAGCGGGAGGGTCCTTACCCTACGAGCAGTACTTC.

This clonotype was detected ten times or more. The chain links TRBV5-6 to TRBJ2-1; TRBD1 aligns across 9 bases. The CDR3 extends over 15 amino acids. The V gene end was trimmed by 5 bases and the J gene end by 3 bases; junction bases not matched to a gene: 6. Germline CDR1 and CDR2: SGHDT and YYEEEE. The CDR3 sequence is CASSWDRALYNEQFF. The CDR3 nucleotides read TGTGCCAGCAGTTGGGACAGGGCGCTCTACAATGAGCAGTTCTTC.

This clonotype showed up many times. The CDR3 bases are TGCGCCAGCAGCCCTAGACCTAATTCACCCCTCCACTTT. Translated, it gives CASSPRPNSPLHF. The chain carries TRBV5-1 and TRBJ1-6; D call uncertain. This CDR3 region has 13 residues. The V end lost 4 bases, the J end lost 6 bases, and 8 bases lay between the germline ends. Germline V gene lookup returns CDR1 SGHRS and CDR2 YFSETQ.

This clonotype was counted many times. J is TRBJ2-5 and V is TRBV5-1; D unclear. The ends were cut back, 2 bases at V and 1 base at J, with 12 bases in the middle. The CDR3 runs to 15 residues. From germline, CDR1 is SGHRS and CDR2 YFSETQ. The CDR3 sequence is CASSFTANPQETQYF. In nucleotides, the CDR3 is TGCGCCAGCAGCTTTACAGCGAACCCCCAAGAGACCCAGTACTTC. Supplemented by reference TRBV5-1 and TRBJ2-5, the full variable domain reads KAGVTQTPRYLIKTRGQQVTLSCSPISGHRSVSWYQQTPGQGLQFLFEYFSETQRNKGNFPGRFSGRQFSNSRSEMNVSTLELGDSALYLCASSFTANPQETQYFGPGTRLLVL.

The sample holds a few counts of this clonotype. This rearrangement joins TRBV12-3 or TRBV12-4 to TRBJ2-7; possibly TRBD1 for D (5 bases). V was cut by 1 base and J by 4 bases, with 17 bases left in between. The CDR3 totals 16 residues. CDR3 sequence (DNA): TGTGCCAGCAGTTTAGGTTCGGGCAGGGTGAAGTACGAGCAGTACTTC. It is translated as CASSLGSGRVKYEQYF.